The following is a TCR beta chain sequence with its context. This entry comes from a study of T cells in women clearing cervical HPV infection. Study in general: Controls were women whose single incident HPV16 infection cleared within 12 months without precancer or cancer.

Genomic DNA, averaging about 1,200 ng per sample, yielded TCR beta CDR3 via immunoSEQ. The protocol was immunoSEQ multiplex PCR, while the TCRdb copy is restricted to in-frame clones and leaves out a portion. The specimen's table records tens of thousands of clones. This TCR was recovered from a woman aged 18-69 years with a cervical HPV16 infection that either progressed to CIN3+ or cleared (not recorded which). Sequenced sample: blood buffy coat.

The part of the CDR3 DNA that was read is TGTGCCTGGAGTCGAGACAGGCCAAACACAGATACG. Translated, it gives CAWSRDRPNTDT. The whole CDR3 region reads CAWSRDRPNTDTQYF. The chain carries TRBV30 and TRBJ2-3; TRBD1 is a possible D gene (6 bases). The read finishes 3 residues shy of the CDR3 end, and the germline J gene is used to complete it. This CDR3 region has 15 residues. Between the trimmed V and J ends, which lost 2 bases and 2 bases, there was a span of 14 bases. The germline V gene has CDR1 GTSNPN and CDR2 SVGIG (reference sequence).